A single sample gave rise to the 27 T cell receptor beta chains below, sequenced in a study of T-cell reconstitution after alpha-beta-depleted transplantation in children (dated by TCRdb to about 2016). The method was PCR. Sequencing used an Illumina HiSeq 2500. Molecular barcoding was employed in the preparation of TCR libraries, with unique molecular identifiers being used to normalize TCRbeta repertoire quantification. TCRdb itself trimmed the public reads at Q25 with fastp, ran MiXCR and retained productive beta chains. One record per CDR3 amino acid sequence lists the most common genes and DNA. The sample profile shows approximately 1,000,000 distinct CDR3 sequences; 25% to 35% of them were found once. 25% to 35% of the sample belongs to the ten largest clones. Sample treatment or condition, as interpreted from the label and publication: allogeneic hematopoietic cell transplantation with graft depleted of TCRalphabeta T cells and CD19 B cells.

This specimen was PBMCs, mostly from graft donor cells, taken 360 days after TCRalphabeta/CD19-depleted stem cell transplant. The receptor source for this set is a boy less than two years old who had a stem cell transplant for SCID, so the T cells may come from the graft donor.

This clonotype was seen a few times. The chain couples TRBV20-1 to TRBJ2-5; 10 nucleotides agree with TRBD2. Trimming at V came to 3 bases and at J to 5 bases, leaving 9 bases not matched to a gene. The CDR3 totals 15 residues. Germline CDR1 and CDR2: DFQATT and SNEGSKA (reference sequence). CDR3 protein: CSARPIAGGWETQYF. In DNA form, the CDR3 reads TGCAGTGCTAGGCCTATAGCGGGGGGTTGGGAGACCCAGTACTTC.

The DNA of the CDR3 is TGCGCCAGCAGCCGGGACAACGACTACGAGCAGTACTTC. Encoded protein: CASSRDNDYEQYF. The chain links TRBV5-1 to TRBJ2-7, with D possibly TRBD1 on 6 matching bases. From germline, CDR1 is SGHRS and CDR2 YFSETQ. V lost 4 bases and J lost 3, with 11 bases in between. The CDR3 is 13 residues long. The full variable domain, in which reference TRBV5-1 and TRBJ2-7 provide the parts outside the CDR3, is KAGVTQTPRYLIKTRGQQVTLSCSPISGHRSVSWYQQTPGQGLQFLFEYFSETQRNKGNFPGRFSGRQFSNSRSEMNVSTLELGDSALYLCASSRDNDYEQYFGPGTRLTVT.

The chain joins TRBV5-1 to TRBJ2-2; D is unresolved. Looked up from germline, CDR1 is SGHRS and CDR2 is YFSETQ. This CDR3 contains 15 residues. Trimming shortened V by 2 bases and J by 3 bases, and 11 bases separated the two germline ends. The CDR3 region is CASSFSQIDTGELFF. As DNA, the CDR3 is TGCGCCAGCAGCTTCTCCCAGATAGACACCGGGGAGCTGTTTTTT.

This clonotype was seen at least ten times. The chain uses TRBV12-3 or TRBV12-4 and TRBJ2-7, with 7 bases matching TRBD1. The CDR3 loop spans 14 amino acids. The junction had 8 bases not matched to a gene; V was cut back by 6 bases and J by 3 bases. The CDR3 loop is CASSPTGDNYEQYF. The CDR3 DNA follows: TGTGCCAGCAGCCCCACAGGGGATAACTACGAGCAGTACTTC.

This clonotype has only one observation. The gene calls are TRBV20-1 and TRBJ2-7, with 7 bases identical to TRBD2. The CDR3 covers 15 residues. The V segment lost 1 base and the J segment 0 bases; nucleotides outside the gene matches: 6. CDR1 DFQATT and CDR2 SNEGSKA come from the germline V gene (reference sequence). The CDR3 is CSARVNGGSSYEQYF. Here the CDR3 DNA reads TGCAGTGCTAGAGTGAACGGGGGGAGCTCCTACGAGCAGTACTTC.

This clonotype turned up a few times. This chain joins TRBV27 and TRBJ2-7, with 9 bases that match TRBD1. The V segment lost 3 bases and the J segment 2 bases; nucleotides outside the gene matches: 8. The CDR3 is 16 amino acids. Per germline, CDR1 MNHEY and CDR2 SMNVEV (reference sequence). The CDR3 loop is CASSLRAGTGTYEQYF. CDR3 in DNA: TGTGCCAGCAGTTTGAGGGCCGGGACAGGGACCTACGAGCAGTACTTC.

This clonotype was observed a few times. The rearrangement links TRBV7-9 to TRBJ2-7; no definite D call. CDR1 is SEHNR and CDR2 is FQNEAQ in the germline V gene (reference sequence). The V end was cut by 7 bases, the J end by 2 bases, with 15 bases between. CDR3 size: 14 residues. The CDR3: CASITDGIAYEQYF. The DNA of the CDR3 is TGTGCCAGCATCACGGACGGAATTGCCTACGAGCAGTACTTC. Combining the CDR3 with reference TRBV7-9 and TRBJ2-7 gives the whole variable domain DTGVSQNPRHKITKRGQNVTFRCDPISEHNRLYWYRQTLGQGPEFLTYFQNEAQLEKSRLLSDRFSAERPKGSFSTLEIQRTEQGDSAMYLCASITDGIAYEQYFGPGTRLTVT.

V usage is TRBV10-3 and J usage is TRBJ2-7; D remains unclear. Germline CDR1 is ENHRY and CDR2 is SYGVKD. The CDR3 length is 13 residues. V was cut by 4 bases and J by 3 bases, with 10 bases left in between. CDR3 in amino acids: CAISGAPFYEQYF. The CDR3, as DNA: TGTGCCATCAGTGGGGCACCGTTCTACGAGCAGTACTTC.

The V call is TRBV20-1, the J call TRBJ2-3, with unresolved D. CDR1 and CDR2 from the germline V gene are DFQATT and SNEGSKA (reference sequence). Trimming left V 4 bases short and J 0 bases short, with 11 bases between. The CDR3 runs to 14 residues. DNA of the CDR3: TGCAGTGCTACTCCGTTATTAAGCACAGATACGCAGTATTTT. This codes for CSATPLLSTDTQYF.

This clonotype was detected once. The chain employs TRBV11-1 and TRBJ2-7; possible D gene TRBD2, 5 bases. Germline loops: CDR1 SGHAT, CDR2 FQDESV (reference sequence). The germline V and J ends were trimmed by 3 bases and 2 bases, with 26 bases remaining between them. CDR3 length equals 19 residues. The CDR3, as DNA: TGTGCCAGCAGCTTTTGGGTGTTTGCCCGGGAACTTTCTACCTACGAGCAGTACTTC. Translating it yields CASSFWVFARELSTYEQYF.

The chain employs TRBV28 and TRBJ2-7; a weak D match, TRBD1 (5 bases). The V gene lost 4 bases and the J gene lost 3 bases, with 13 bases spanning the gap. From germline, CDR1 is MDHEN and CDR2 SYDVKM. This CDR3 is 14 amino acids long. The CDR3 loop is CASSSDRSLYEQYF. CDR3 bases: TGTGCCAGCAGTTCCGACAGATCCCTCTACGAGCAGTACTTC.

The rearrangement links TRBV29-1 to TRBJ1-1, with 9 bases aligning to TRBD1. Germline values: CDR1 SQVTM, CDR2 ANQGSEA. The CDR3 runs to 17 residues. After removal of 6 bases from V and 4 bases from J, the junction contained 18 bases not matched to a gene. As DNA, the CDR3 is TGCAGCGTCCAACACCTAACAGGGGGCGAGGGCGGCACTGAAGCTTTCTTT. Translation: CSVQHLTGGEGGTEAFF. Variable domain in full (rest from reference TRBV29-1 and TRBJ1-1): SAVISQKPSRDICQRGTSLTIQCQVDSQVTMMFWYRQQPGQSLTLIATANQGSEATYESGFVIDKFPISRPNLTFSTLTVSNMSPEDSSIYLCSVQHLTGGEGGTEAFFGQGTRLTVV.

The V call is TRBV7-3, the J call TRBJ2-3; 9 bases are a match to TRBD2. This CDR3 is 16 amino acids long. From germline, CDR1 is SGHTA and CDR2 FQGTGA. The trim removed 1 base at V and 6 bases at J, leaving 8 bases unmatched. This chain's CDR3 is CASSLRLAGSGDTQYF. CDR3 nucleotide sequence: TGTGCCAGCAGCTTAAGGCTAGCGGGGAGTGGGGATACGCAGTATTTT.

The chain combines TRBV7-2 with TRBJ2-7; the D is unclear. V dropped 1 base and J dropped 3 bases, with 7 bases sitting between them. Looked up from germline, CDR1 is SGHTA and CDR2 is FQGNSA. This CDR3 is 13 amino acids long. CDR3 nucleotide sequence: TGTGCCAGCAGCTTAGTTCTCCTCTACGAGCAGTACTTC. Translated: CASSLVLLYEQYF.

The DNA of the CDR3 is TGTGCCAGCAGCCGACTAGAACGAGATACGCAGTATTTT. This sequence encodes CASSRLERDTQYF. V is TRBV3-1 and J is TRBJ2-3; D perhaps matches TRBD2 (6 bases). The CDR3 length is 13 residues. Trimming left V 4 bases short and J 5 bases short, with 10 bases between. Germline CDR1 LGHDT, CDR2 YNNKEL (reference sequence).

This clonotype was counted only a few times. This chain's CDR3 is CASSSDTLNTEAFF. The CDR3 DNA is TGTGCCAGCTCATCGGACACCTTGAACACTGAAGCTTTCTTT. V gene TRBV18 combines with J gene TRBJ1-1, with D possibly matching TRBD1 (5 bases). V lost 5 bases and J 0 bases, leaving 10 bases between the germline ends. This CDR3 has 14 amino acids. The germline V gene has CDR1 KGHSH and CDR2 LQKENI.

V usage is TRBV12-3 or TRBV12-4 and J usage is TRBJ2-5; possible D gene TRBD1, 6 bases. The CDR3 runs to 11 residues. V lost 6 bases, J lost 13 bases, and 15 bases lay in between. The CDR3 sequence is CASSPDRNRYF. In DNA, the CDR3 is TGTGCCAGCAGCCCCGACAGGAATAGGTACTTC.

This clonotype was detected a few times. This chain links TRBV7-7 with TRBJ2-1; 10 bases match TRBD1. The germline CDR1 and CDR2 sequences are SSHAT and FNYEAQ (reference sequence). Trimming took 5 bases from V and 8 from J; bases not matched to a gene: 12. This CDR3 has 16 residues. CDR3 amino acids: CASSQSPGTGVDEQFF. The CDR3, as DNA: TGTGCCAGCAGCCAAAGCCCCGGGACAGGGGTGGATGAGCAGTTCTTC.

This clonotype appeared a single time. V and J are TRBV4-3 and TRBJ1-4, with D uncertain. V lost 1 base, J lost 8 bases, and 8 bases lay in between. CDR3 length: 13 residues. Germline values: CDR1 LGHNA, CDR2 YSLEER. CDR3 coding DNA: TGCGCCAGCAGCCAAGCCGCCCACGAAAAACTGTTTTTT. Encoded protein: CASSQAAHEKLFF.

The V gene is TRBV15, the J gene TRBJ1-3; D not resolved. Germline lookup yields CDR1 LNHNV and CDR2 YYDKDF (reference sequence). This CDR3 comprises 16 residues. V was cut by 1 base and J by 0 bases, with 10 bases left in between. The CDR3 is CATSRGATGSGNTIYF. The CDR3 region has the DNA TGTGCCACCAGCAGAGGGGCTACCGGCTCTGGAAACACCATATATTTT.

The genes are TRBV5-5 and TRBJ1-1, with no clear D. Trimming took 4 bases from V and 3 from J, leaving 16 bases between them. The CDR3 consists of 15 residues. CDR1 and CDR2 (germline): SGHKS, YYEKEE (reference sequence). The CDR3 DNA follows: TGTGCCAGCAGCCTCTCCTGGGAGGGTTACACTGAAGCTTTCTTT. Its protein is CASSLSWEGYTEAFF.

The J gene is TRBJ2-7, the V gene TRBV9; no clear D. This CDR3 spans 15 amino acids. Deletions cut 0 bases from V and 0 bases from J, with 10 bases between. Germline assignment: CDR1 SGDLS and CDR2 YYNGEE. DNA for the CDR3: TGTGCCAGCAGCGTAGAGTCAGGCCGCTCCTACGAGCAGTACTTC. Its translation is CASSVESGRSYEQYF.

Only a few counts were recorded for this clonotype. The CDR3 DNA reads TGCGCCAGCAGCTTGGGGGGGACAGTCAAGAACACTGAAGCTTTCTTT. Its protein product is CASSLGGTVKNTEAFF. The chain couples TRBV5-1 to TRBJ1-1; 7 bases agree with TRBD1. Looked up from germline, CDR1 is SGHRS and CDR2 is YFSETQ. J gave up 1 base and V 0 bases, and 6 bases lay outside the gene matches. The CDR3 is 16 amino acids.

On this clonotype: As the CDR3 is not closed by the conserved phenylalanine or tryptophan, this likely results from a read error. The chain is built from TRBV20-1 and TRBJ1-4; D possibly corresponds to TRBD1 (6 bases). CDR1 and CDR2 from the germline V gene are DFQATT and SNEGSKA (reference sequence). With 2 bases removed from V and 0 bases from J, the gap between germline ends came to 13 bases. This CDR3 contains 16 residues. CDR3 in amino acids: CSARQGRGATNEKLFS. The CDR3, as DNA: TGCAGTGCTAGACAGGGCAGGGGCGCAACTAATGAAAAACTGTTTTCT.

A note on this clonotype: The junction departs from the called germline gene at one end, perhaps through a read error. The chain carries TRBV6-2 or TRBV6-3 and TRBJ2-2; D may match TRBD1 or TRBD2 (6 bases each). Looked up from germline, CDR1 is MNHEY and CDR2 is SVGEGT. The CDR3 extends over 16 amino acids. This CDR3 is CASTLAPRTGAGELFF. As DNA, the CDR3 is TGTGCCAGCACCTTAGCCCCCCGGACGGGGGCCGGGGAGCTTTTTTTT.

The chain joins TRBV6-5 to TRBJ2-7; TRBD1 agrees at 9 bases. Germline V gene lookup returns CDR1 MNHEY and CDR2 SVGAGI. This CDR3 contains 16 residues. The V and J ends lost 2 bases and 2 bases, in that order; junction bases with no gene match: 7. Here the CDR3 DNA reads TGTGCCAGCAGTTACCCCGGGACAGGGTGGACCTACGAGCAGTACTTC. As protein: CASSYPGTGWTYEQYF.

This chain uses TRBV7-6 with TRBJ2-1, with a weak D call TRBD2 (5 bases). The germline gives CDR1 SGHVS, CDR2 FNYEAQ. The ends were cut back, 4 bases at V and 7 bases at J, with 17 bases in the middle. CDR3 length: 15 amino acids. The CDR3 loop is CASSSGSGSGNEQFF. The CDR3 bases are TGTGCCAGCAGCTCCGGGTCGGGCAGCGGTAATGAGCAGTTCTTC.